This TCR beta chain is from a study of T-cell reconstitution after alpha-beta-depleted transplantation in children. General study results and limits: Alpha-beta T cells about two months after transplant reportedly derived from several hundred expanded graft clones. Surviving recipient T cells and thymic progenitors underlay high day-60 TCRbeta diversity in some patients. Fresh T-cell production supplied most of the T-cell counts and diversity seen one year after transplant.

This clonotype occurred a few times. What it binds is unknown. V lost 0 bases and J 10 bases, leaving 8 bases between the germline ends. The CDR3 sequence is 12 residues long. The V gene's germline CDR1 is SGHDT and CDR2 YYEEEE. The TCRbeta library incorporated unique molecular identifiers. TCRdb re-analysed the PCR reads in MiXCR, keeping a single row per CDR3 protein. The table records about 580,000 distinct CDR3 sequences, around 27% of them present only once. V is TRBV5-6 and J is TRBJ2-1; D not certain. The input for sequencing was PBMCs, taken before TCRalphabeta/CD19-depleted stem cell transplant. This TCR was sampled from a boy less than two years old with Wiskott-Aldrich syndrome, due to receive a stem cell transplant. CDR3 residues: CASSLARQEQFF. The CDR3 nucleotides are TGTGCCAGCAGCTTGGCCAGGCAAGAGCAGTTCTTC. Full variable domain (rest looked up from reference TRBV5-6 and TRBJ2-1): DAGVTQSPTHLIKTRGQQVTLRCSPKSGHDTVSWYQQALGQGPQFIFQYYEEEERQRGNFPDRFSGHQFPNYSSELNVNALLLGDSALYLCASSLARQEQFFGPGTRLTVL.